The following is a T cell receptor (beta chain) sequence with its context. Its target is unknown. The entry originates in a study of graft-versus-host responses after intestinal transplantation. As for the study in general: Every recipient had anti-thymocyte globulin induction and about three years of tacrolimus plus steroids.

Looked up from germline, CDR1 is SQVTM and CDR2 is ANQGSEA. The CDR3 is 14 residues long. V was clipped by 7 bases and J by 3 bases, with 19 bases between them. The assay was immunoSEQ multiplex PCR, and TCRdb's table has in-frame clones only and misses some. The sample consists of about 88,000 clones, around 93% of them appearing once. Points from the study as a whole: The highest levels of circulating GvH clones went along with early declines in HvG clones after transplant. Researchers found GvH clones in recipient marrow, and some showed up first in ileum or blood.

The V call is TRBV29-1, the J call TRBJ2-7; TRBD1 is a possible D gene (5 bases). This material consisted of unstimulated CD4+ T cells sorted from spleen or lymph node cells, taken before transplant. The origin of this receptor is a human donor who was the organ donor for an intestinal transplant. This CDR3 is CSGGTSQDIYEQYF. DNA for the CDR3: TGCAGCGGAGGAACTTCACAGGACATCTACGAGCAGTACTTC.